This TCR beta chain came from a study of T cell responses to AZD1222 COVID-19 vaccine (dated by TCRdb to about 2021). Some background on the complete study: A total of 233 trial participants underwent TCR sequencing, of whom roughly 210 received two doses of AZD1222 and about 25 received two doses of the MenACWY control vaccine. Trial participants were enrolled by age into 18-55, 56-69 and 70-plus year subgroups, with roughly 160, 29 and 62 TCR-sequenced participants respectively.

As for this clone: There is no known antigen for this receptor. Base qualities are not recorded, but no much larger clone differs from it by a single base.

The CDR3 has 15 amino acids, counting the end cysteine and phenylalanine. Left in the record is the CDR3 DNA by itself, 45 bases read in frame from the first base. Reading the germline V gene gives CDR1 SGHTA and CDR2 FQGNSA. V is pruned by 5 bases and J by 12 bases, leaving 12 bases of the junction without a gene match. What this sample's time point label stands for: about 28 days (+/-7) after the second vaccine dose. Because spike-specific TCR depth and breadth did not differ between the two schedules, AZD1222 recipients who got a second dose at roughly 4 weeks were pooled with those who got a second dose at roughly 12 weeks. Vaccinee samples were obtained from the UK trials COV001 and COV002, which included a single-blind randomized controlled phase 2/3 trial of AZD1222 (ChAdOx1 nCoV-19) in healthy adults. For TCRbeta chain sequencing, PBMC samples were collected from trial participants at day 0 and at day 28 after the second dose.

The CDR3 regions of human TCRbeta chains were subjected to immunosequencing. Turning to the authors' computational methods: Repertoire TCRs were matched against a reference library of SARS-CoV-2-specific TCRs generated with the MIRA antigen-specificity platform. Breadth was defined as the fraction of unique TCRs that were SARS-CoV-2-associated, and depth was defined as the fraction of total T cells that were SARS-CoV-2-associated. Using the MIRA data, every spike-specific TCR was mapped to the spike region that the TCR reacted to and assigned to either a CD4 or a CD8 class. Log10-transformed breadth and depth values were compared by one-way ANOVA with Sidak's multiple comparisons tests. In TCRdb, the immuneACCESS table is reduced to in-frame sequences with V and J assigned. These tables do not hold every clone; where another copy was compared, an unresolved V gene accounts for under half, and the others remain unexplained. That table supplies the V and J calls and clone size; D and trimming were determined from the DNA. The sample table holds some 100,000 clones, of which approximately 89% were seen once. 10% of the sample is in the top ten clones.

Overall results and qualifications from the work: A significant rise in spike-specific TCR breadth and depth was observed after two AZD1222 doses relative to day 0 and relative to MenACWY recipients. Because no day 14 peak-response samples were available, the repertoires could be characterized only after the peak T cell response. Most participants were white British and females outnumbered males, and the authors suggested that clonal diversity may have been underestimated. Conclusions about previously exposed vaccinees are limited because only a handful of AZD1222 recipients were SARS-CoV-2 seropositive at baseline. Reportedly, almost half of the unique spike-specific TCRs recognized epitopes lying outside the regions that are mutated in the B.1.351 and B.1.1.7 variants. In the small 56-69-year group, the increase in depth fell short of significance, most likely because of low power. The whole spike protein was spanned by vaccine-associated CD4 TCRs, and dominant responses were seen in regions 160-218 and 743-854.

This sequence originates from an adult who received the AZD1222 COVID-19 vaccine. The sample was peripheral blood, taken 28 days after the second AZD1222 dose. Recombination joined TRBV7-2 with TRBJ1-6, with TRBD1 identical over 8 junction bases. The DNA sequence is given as TGTGCCAGCAGCGCAACCGGGACAGGATTGGAACCCCTCCACTTT. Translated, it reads CASSATGTGLEPLHF.